These T cell receptor beta chains were read from a single sample in a study of blood T cell repertoires in COVID-19. The table came from immunoSEQ multiplex PCR; TCRdb's copy has only in-frame clones and leaves some out. The table shows 80,000 to 100,000 clones, with about 96% occurring only once. Material for sequencing was peripheral blood. The receptors here all came from a human donor with active COVID-19. The donor label of this sample is uncertain. Each CDR3 is given with its conserved first and last residue. A D gene is named only where the DNA matches it firmly. Only some rows state a clone size, as once, few, many or a class for expanded clones.

CDR3 length: 16; clone size: -; J gene: TRBJ2-1; D gene: -; V gene: TRBV28; CDR3 protein: CASSRTAGRGHNEQFF; CDR3 DNA: TGTGCCAGCTCCCGTACCGCGGGCAGGGGCCACAATGAGCAGTTCTTC
CDR3 length: 16; clone size: -; J gene: TRBJ2-1; D gene: TRBD2; V gene: TRBV11-2; CDR3 protein: CASSPRTSGSSNEQFF; CDR3 DNA: TGTGCCAGCAGCCCACGGACTAGCGGGAGCAGTAATGAGCAGTTCTTC
CDR3 length: 15; clone size: -; J gene: TRBJ2-1; D gene: TRBD1; V gene: TRBV6-4; CDR3 protein: CASSDLWTGENEQFF; CDR3 DNA: TGTGCCAGCAGTGACTTATGGACAGGAGAAAATGAGCAGTTCTTC
CDR3 length: 18; clone size: -; J gene: TRBJ1-1; D gene: TRBD1; V gene: TRBV5-8; CDR3 protein: CASSFRVLVGRGLTEAFF; CDR3 DNA: TGTGCCAGCAGCTTCCGGGTGTTGGTCGGCAGGGGGCTTACTGAAGCTTTCTTT
CDR3 length: 11; clone size: -; J gene: TRBJ2-3; D gene: -; V gene: TRBV2; CDR3 protein: CASKEADTQYF; CDR3 DNA: TGTGCCAGCAAAGAGGCAGATACGCAGTATTTT
CDR3 length: 10; clone size: -; J gene: TRBJ2-3; D gene: -; V gene: TRBV20-1; CDR3 protein: CSAAGDTQYF; CDR3 DNA: TGCAGTGCTGCGGGAGATACGCAGTATTTT
CDR3 length: 16; clone size: once; J gene: TRBJ2-3; D gene: -; V gene: TRBV28; CDR3 protein: CASSPVERRYTDTQYF; CDR3 DNA: TGTGCCAGCAGCCCGGTGGAGCGGAGATACACAGATACGCAGTATTTT
CDR3 length: 15; clone size: -; J gene: TRBJ2-7; D gene: TRBD1; V gene: TRBV6-9; CDR3 protein: CASNNRGPCPPEQYF; CDR3 DNA: TGTGCCAGCAACAACAGGGGCCCTTGCCCCCCTGAGCAGTACTTC
CDR3 length: 17; clone size: -; J gene: TRBJ1-2; D gene: TRBD1; V gene: TRBV27; CDR3 protein: CASRPGTGALIWYGYTF; CDR3 DNA: TGTGCCAGCAGGCCTGGGACAGGGGCTCTTATATGGTATGGCTACACCTTC
CDR3 length: 16; clone size: once; J gene: TRBJ2-3; D gene: -; V gene: TRBV5-1; CDR3 protein: CASSLEGHRSTDTQYF; CDR3 DNA: TGCGCCAGCAGCTTGGAGGGGCACAGAAGCACAGATACGCAGTATTTT
CDR3 length: 18; clone size: -; J gene: TRBJ2-7; D gene: TRBD1; V gene: TRBV11-3; CDR3 protein: CASSTPAQGTEKKYEQYF; CDR3 DNA: TGTGCCAGCAGCACGCCGGCGCAAGGGACAGAAAAAAAATACGAGCAGTACTTC
CDR3 length: 14; clone size: once; J gene: TRBJ2-7; D gene: -; V gene: TRBV3-1/TRBV3-2; CDR3 protein: CASSQSGGAREQYF; CDR3 DNA: TGTGCCAGCAGCCAATCTGGGGGGGCGCGCGAGCAGTACTTC
CDR3 length: 13; clone size: -; J gene: TRBJ2-3; D gene: -; V gene: TRBV18; CDR3 protein: CASSPMRADTQYF; CDR3 DNA: TGTGCCAGCTCACCAATGAGGGCAGATACGCAGTATTTT
CDR3 length: 15; clone size: -; J gene: TRBJ1-3; D gene: -; V gene: TRBV28; CDR3 protein: CASSTGILWGNTIYF; CDR3 DNA: TGTGCCAGCAGTACAGGGATTTTGTGGGGAAACACCATATATTTT
CDR3 length: 15; clone size: -; J gene: TRBJ2-1; D gene: TRBD1; V gene: TRBV28; CDR3 protein: CASSPGQASFDEQFF; CDR3 DNA: TGTGCCAGCAGCCCGGGACAGGCTAGCTTCGATGAGCAGTTCTTC
CDR3 length: 16; clone size: -; J gene: TRBJ2-1; D gene: TRBD2; V gene: TRBV5-1; CDR3 protein: CASTNPQRGIHNEQFF; CDR3 DNA: TGCGCCAGCACCAACCCCCAGCGGGGGATTCACAATGAGCAGTTCTTC
CDR3 length: 14; clone size: -; J gene: TRBJ2-7; D gene: -; V gene: TRBV5-5; CDR3 protein: CASSPPTGAYEQYF; CDR3 DNA: TGTGCCAGCAGCCCCCCCACAGGAGCCTACGAGCAGTACTTC
CDR3 length: 16; clone size: -; J gene: TRBJ1-2; D gene: TRBD1; V gene: TRBV7-8; CDR3 protein: CASSSSWDRGHYGYTF; CDR3 DNA: TGTGCCAGCAGCTCCAGTTGGGACAGGGGTCACTATGGCTACACCTTC
CDR3 length: 16; clone size: -; J gene: TRBJ2-7; D gene: TRBD2; V gene: TRBV28; CDR3 protein: CASSYLERDMVHEQYF; CDR3 DNA: TGTGCCAGCAGCTACCTTGAGCGGGATATGGTGCACGAGCAGTACTTC
CDR3 length: 13; clone size: once; J gene: TRBJ2-7; D gene: -; V gene: TRBV10-2; CDR3 protein: CASSEEVTYEQYF; CDR3 DNA: TGCGCCAGCAGTGAGGAGGTAACCTACGAGCAGTACTTC
CDR3 length: 15; clone size: -; J gene: TRBJ1-3; D gene: TRBD1; V gene: TRBV9; CDR3 protein: CASSGGTGAGNTIYF; CDR3 DNA: TGTGCCAGCAGCGGGGGGACAGGGGCTGGAAACACCATATATTTT
CDR3 length: 15; clone size: -; J gene: TRBJ2-1; D gene: TRBD2; V gene: TRBV5-1; CDR3 protein: CASSRTSGRSNEQFF; CDR3 DNA: TGCGCCAGCAGCAGGACTAGCGGGAGGTCAAATGAGCAGTTCTTC
CDR3 length: 16; clone size: -; J gene: TRBJ2-1; D gene: TRBD2; V gene: TRBV5-1; CDR3 protein: CASRRTSGSSYNEQFF; CDR3 DNA: TGCGCCAGCAGGAGGACTAGCGGGAGCTCCTACAATGAGCAGTTCTTC